What follows are 21 T cell receptor beta chains derived from one specimen sequenced in a study of cytomegalovirus exposure and HLA in healthy donors. Both 60 Vbeta primers and 13 Jbeta primers went into the PCR. The data were produced by immunoSEQ multiplex PCR, yet TCRdb's version contains in-frame clones alone and is incomplete. The table shows some 150,000 clones, with approximately 80% occurring only once. Input material: PBMCs. Receptor source: a man younger than 40 in good health and CMV-seropositive.

This chain links TRBV27 with TRBJ1-5; D may be TRBD1 (5 bases). V gave up 8 bases and J gave up 2 bases, with 10 bases separating them. The CDR3 loop spans 13 amino acids. Looked up from germline, CDR1 is MNHEY and CDR2 is SMNVEV (reference sequence). The CDR3 region is CASGGYRNQPQHF. In DNA form, the CDR3 reads TGTGCCAGCGGGGGGTATCGCAATCAGCCCCAGCATTTT.

The rearrangement joins TRBV7-6 to TRBJ1-5; a possible D gene is TRBD1 (6 bases). This CDR3 spans 14 amino acids. Germline CDR1 and CDR2: SGHVS and FNYEAQ. The ends were cut back, 5 bases at V and 3 bases at J, with 11 bases in the middle. The CDR3 spells CASSPQGHNQPQHF. CDR3 nucleotide sequence: TGTGCCAGCAGCCCACAGGGACACAATCAGCCCCAGCATTTT.

V usage is TRBV19 and J usage is TRBJ1-2, with D unclear. In germline, CDR1 is LNHDA, CDR2 SQIVND (reference sequence). The CDR3 spans 13 residues. The ends were cut back, 3 bases at V and 8 bases at J, with 13 bases in the middle. The CDR3 region is CASSISGFQGYTF. In nucleotides, the CDR3 is TGTGCCAGTAGTATCTCAGGTTTCCAAGGCTACACCTTC.

The V and J genes are TRBV5-1 and TRBJ2-5; TRBD1 matches 8 bases. The J call could be wrong; TRBJ2-7 is a better fit for the DNA end. CDR3 length: 14 residues. Germline CDR1 is SGHRS and CDR2 is YFSETQ. Written as DNA, the CDR3 is TGCGCCAGCAGCTTAGGAGGACAGGGCCACGAGCAGTACTTC. Translated, it gives CASSLGGQGHEQYF.

The chain links TRBV27 to TRBJ2-1, with TRBD2 matching over 7 bases. This CDR3 spans 18 amino acids. Germline V gene sequence: CDR1 MNHEY, CDR2 SMNVEV (reference sequence). The J segment lost 4 bases and the V segment lost 6 bases, leaving 18 bases of the junction unmatched. The CDR3 protein is CASSYLRAGPGGYNEQFF. The CDR3 region has the DNA TGTGCCAGCAGCTACCTTAGGGCGGGGCCCGGGGGGTACAATGAGCAGTTCTTC.

The J gene is TRBJ1-4, the V gene TRBV19, with a weak D call TRBD1 (6 bases). Deletions cut 1 base from V and 7 bases from J, with 16 bases between. The V gene's germline CDR1 is LNHDA and CDR2 SQIVND (reference sequence). CDR3 length equals 16 residues. In nucleotides, the CDR3 is TGTGCCAGTAGTATAGCACCGGGGACCAGGGGTGAAAAACTGTTTTTT. Protein: CASSIAPGTRGEKLFF.

This sequence joins TRBV28 and TRBJ2-1; 11 nucleotides align to TRBD1. This CDR3 has 15 amino acids. CDR1 and CDR2 from the germline V gene are MDHEN and SYDVKM. V was clipped by 6 bases and J by 7 bases; unmatched bases: 8. CDR3 coding DNA: TGTGCCAGCAGCCGGACCGGGACAGGGGGGAATGAGCAGTTCTTC. This codes for CASSRTGTGGNEQFF.

This rearrangement joins TRBV28 to TRBJ1-6, with 7 bases matching TRBD1. Germline lookup yields CDR1 MDHEN and CDR2 SYDVKM. The CDR3 is 17 residues long. Trimming at V came to 6 bases and at J to 5 bases, leaving 13 bases not matched to a gene. This CDR3 is CASRAGFGTANNSPLHF. CDR3 nucleotide sequence: TGTGCCAGCAGAGCCGGGTTCGGGACAGCTAATAATTCACCCCTCCACTTT.

The V call is TRBV19, the J call TRBJ2-3; 7 bases map to TRBD1. Germline V gene sequence: CDR1 LNHDA, CDR2 SQIVND (reference sequence). Trimming took 5 bases from V and 3 from J; bases not matched to a gene: 14. There are 17 residues in the CDR3. This chain's CDR3 is CASSPTGRSSVTDTQYF. CDR3 DNA sequence: TGTGCCAGTAGTCCGACAGGGCGTTCTAGTGTTACAGATACGCAGTATTTT.

The rearrangement links TRBV29-1 to TRBJ2-4; 8 bases match TRBD2. The CDR3 runs 13 residues. CDR1 and CDR2 from the germline V gene are SQVTM and ANQGSEA. V lost 0 bases to trimming and J lost 12 bases; unmatched junction nucleotides: 7. The CDR3 is CSVEEGGLESQYF. As DNA, the CDR3 is TGCAGCGTTGAAGAGGGGGGACTAGAAAGTCAGTACTTC.

The V and J genes are TRBV29-1 and TRBJ1-2; TRBD1 might be the D (6 bases). The germline V gene encodes CDR1 SQVTM and CDR2 ANQGSEA. The V gene lost 4 bases and the J gene lost 2 bases, with 11 bases spanning the gap. The CDR3 consists of 13 residues. The CDR3 protein is CSVGDTRNYGYTF. The CDR3 DNA sequence: TGCAGCGTTGGGGACACACGAAACTATGGCTACACCTTC.

V and J are TRBV4-1 and TRBJ2-1, with TRBD1 matching 9 bases. The ends lost 2 bases at V and 12 bases at J; junction bases unmatched: 11. There are 15 residues in the CDR3. Germline V gene data show CDR1 as MGHRA and CDR2 as YSYEKL. This CDR3 reads CASSQTGSGTGRQFF. The CDR3 nucleotides read TGCGCCAGCAGCCAAACGGGTTCAGGGACAGGGAGGCAGTTCTTC.

This clone was picked up a small number of times. The chain links TRBV10-2 to TRBJ1-1; 9 bases map to TRBD1. The junction had 9 bases not matched to a gene; V was cut back by 5 bases and J by 11 bases. This CDR3 region has 13 residues. Germline V gene data show CDR1 as WSHSY and CDR2 as SAAADI. The CDR3 DNA reads as TGCGCCAGCAGTACTCCGGGACAGGGTCGTGCTTTCTTT. Protein: CASSTPGQGRAFF.

The chain recombines TRBV2 with TRBJ1-5, with 7 bases fitting TRBD1. V lost 4 bases, J lost 4 bases, and 4 bases stayed unmatched. There are 14 residues in the CDR3. Germline CDR1 reads SNHLY; CDR2 reads FYNNEI. The CDR3, as DNA: TGTGCCAGCAGTGGGGGACAGCTAAATCAGCCCCAGCATTTT. It specifies CASSGGQLNQPQHF.

This chain joins TRBV7-8 and TRBJ2-7, with a weak D call TRBD1 (6 bases). CDR1 SGHVS and CDR2 FQNEAQ come from the germline V gene. This CDR3 spans 15 amino acids. Trimming left V 0 bases short and J 4 bases short, with 13 bases between. The DNA for the CDR3 is TGTGCCAGCAGCTTAGCGGGACACAGGGAATACGAGCAGTACTTC. Its translation: CASSLAGHREYEQYF. Supplemented by reference TRBV7-8 and TRBJ2-7, the full variable domain reads GAGVSQSPRYKVAKRGQDVALRCDPISGHVSLFWYQQALGQGPEFLTYFQNEAQLDKSGLPSDRFFAERPEGSVSTLKIQRTQQEDSAVYLCASSLAGHREYEQYFGPGTRLTVT.

A few counts support this clone. This same CDR3 is encoded by further DNA sequences in the sample. V is TRBV5-1 and J is TRBJ1-1; D ambiguous. V shed 0 bases and J shed 3 bases, with 6 bases lying between them. The germline gives CDR1 SGHRS, CDR2 YFSETQ. This CDR3 has 13 residues. The CDR3 DNA follows: TGCGCCAGCAGCTTGGCGGGATACACTGAAGCTTTCTTT. Its translation is CASSLAGYTEAFF.

This chain uses TRBV5-8 with TRBJ1-5; 8 positions match TRBD1. CDR1 is SGHTS and CDR2 is YDEGEE in the germline V gene. V was clipped by 4 bases and J by 4 bases; unmatched bases: 7. This CDR3 has 15 amino acids. CDR3 in amino acids: CASSAGTGFNQPQHF. For the CDR3, the DNA is TGTGCCAGCAGCGCCGGGACAGGCTTTAATCAGCCCCAGCATTTT.

The chain's CDR3 is CASSLRRANTGELFF. The CDR3 DNA is TGTGCCAGCAGCTTAAGACGGGCGAACACCGGGGAGCTGTTTTTT. The V gene is TRBV7-2, the J gene TRBJ2-2; no firm D call. V was trimmed by 2 bases and J by 0 bases, leaving 7 bases between them. Germline V gene lookup returns CDR1 SGHTA and CDR2 FQGNSA. This CDR3 is built from 15 residues.

The V gene is TRBV7-2, the J gene TRBJ2-7, with D possibly matching TRBD1 (5 bases). The CDR3 is made up of 15 amino acids. Germline CDR1 reads SGHTA; CDR2 reads FQGNSA. Trimming took off 1 base at V and 4 bases at J, with 14 bases between the two ends. CDR3 DNA: TGTGCCAGCAGCTTAGGACCAGGGATAGTGTACGAGCAGTACTTC. Translated, it gives CASSLGPGIVYEQYF.

The genes are TRBV27 and TRBJ2-7; D might be TRBD2 (5 bases). V was shortened by 2 bases and J by 0 bases, with 8 bases between the two germline ends. CDR1 and CDR2 (germline): MNHEY, SMNVEV (reference sequence). The CDR3 sequence is 14 residues long. The DNA of the CDR3 is TGTGCCAGCAGTTTAAGGAGGAACTCCTACGAGCAGTACTTC. Translating it yields CASSLRRNSYEQYF.

This clone was recorded a few times. The CDR3 DNA follows: TGTGCCAGTAGTATTTGGACAGGGATGGAAAAACTGTTTTTT. Protein: CASSIWTGMEKLFF. The V call is TRBV19, the J call TRBJ1-4, with 8 bases fitting TRBD1. CDR1 and CDR2 from the germline V gene are LNHDA and SQIVND (reference sequence). V shed 3 bases, J shed 8 bases, and the junction held 5 bases outside the gene matches. CDR3 length equals 14 residues. The whole variable domain, remainder taken from reference TRBV19 and TRBJ1-4, is DGGITQSPKYLFRKEGQNVTLSCEQNLNHDAMYWYRQDPGQGLRLIYYSQIVNDFQKGDIAEGYSVSREKKESFPLTVTSAQKNPTAFYLCASSIWTGMEKLFFGSGTQLSVL.